The 2 T cell receptor beta chains below all came from one sample that was sequenced in a study of cytotoxic CD8 clonotypes in ibrutinib-treated CLL. Generated by immunoSEQ multiplex PCR, the TCRdb table keeps only in-frame clones and is missing some. The sample has under 300,000 clones; around three quarters are singletons. This specimen was PBMCs, taken after 24 months of ibrutinib treatment. Source of these receptors: a human donor with chronic lymphocytic leukemia.

V gene TRBV28 combines with J gene TRBJ2-6; TRBD2 matches at 15 bases. Looked up from germline, CDR1 is MDHEN and CDR2 is SYDVKM. The CDR3 loop spans 20 amino acids. V trimming: 5 bases; J trimming: 0 bases; junction bases outside the gene matches: 8. The CDR3 DNA sequence: TGTGCCAGCAGTGCCGGGGGACTAGCGGGAGGAAGCTCTGGGGCCAACGTCCTGACTTTC. It is translated as CASSAGGLAGGSSGANVLTF.

This clone has only one observation. The V gene is TRBV9, the J gene TRBJ2-2; D uncertain. V was clipped by 2 bases and J by 6 bases, with 8 bases between them. CDR1 is SGDLS and CDR2 is YYNGEE in the germline V gene. The CDR3 is 13 residues long. DNA for the CDR3: TGTGCCAGCAGCGTTCGGACGGCCGGGGAGCTGTTTTTT. This translates into CASSVRTAGELFF. The full variable domain, its missing parts supplied by reference TRBV9 and TRBJ2-2, is DSGVTQTPKHLITATGQRVTLRCSPRSGDLSVYWYQQSLDQGLQFLIQYYNGEERAKGNILERFSAQQFPDLHSELNLSSLELGDSALYFCASSVRTAGELFFGEGSRLTVL.